Listed here are 26 T cell receptor beta chains from one sample, sequenced in a study of human thymus T cells. In corrective heart surgery, resections were taken, and these provided the thymus tissue. The method was immunoSEQ multiplex PCR; TCRdb's version includes in-frame clones alone and lacks a portion of them. Of tens of thousands of clones listed, 90% to 97% are singletons. Sequencing was done on a sample of thymus tissue. These receptors all stem from a boy younger than two with a congenital heart defect but otherwise immunologically healthy.

V and J are TRBV30 and TRBJ1-1; no firm D call. Germline values: CDR1 GTSNPN, CDR2 SVGIG (reference sequence). The CDR3 is made up of 15 amino acids. Between the trimmed V and J ends, which lost 0 bases and 5 bases, there was a span of 16 bases. The CDR3, as DNA: TGTGCCTGGAGTGTAAGGCCTGGGTGGTGGACTGAAGCTTTCTTT. This codes for CAWSVRPGWWTEAFF.

Note on this clone: It is unclear where the CDR3 begins or ends on the DNA, so no DNA is shown, and the CDR3 is as TCRdb lists it. This chain joins TRBV29-1 and TRBJ1-6; no DNA check was done on the table's D call, TRBD1. The CDR3 extends over 13 residues, inclusive of both ends. Germline CDR1 is SQVTM and CDR2 is ANQGSEA. Here the CDR3 reads CSVGQGNNSPPHF.

This chain joins TRBV29-1 and TRBJ2-3; D tentatively fits TRBD1 or TRBD2 (5 bases each). This CDR3 is 21 amino acids long. Trimming removed 0 bases at V and 0 bases at J, with 28 bases between. The germline gives CDR1 SQVTM, CDR2 ANQGSEA. The CDR3 loop is CSVEDHQGWSPDSFSTDTQYF. The CDR3 bases are TGCAGCGTTGAAGATCACCAGGGATGGAGCCCGGACTCTTTTAGCACAGATACGCAGTATTTT.

The chain uses TRBV10-3 and TRBJ2-1; 12 nucleotides line up with TRBD1. The CDR3 contains 16 residues. CDR1 and CDR2 from the germline V gene are ENHRY and SYGVKD. V shed 6 bases, J shed 10 bases, and the junction held 13 bases outside the gene matches. The chain's CDR3 is CAIRQNRDRGLEEQFF. The DNA for the CDR3 is TGTGCCATCAGGCAAAATCGGGACAGGGGGCTCGAGGAGCAGTTCTTC.

The chain joins TRBV7-9 to TRBJ2-6, with no clear D. Germline V lookup: CDR1 SEHNR, CDR2 FQNEAQ (reference sequence). Trimming took off 4 bases at V and 9 bases at J, with 19 bases between the two ends. CDR3 length equals 16 residues. As DNA, the CDR3 is TGTGCCAGCAGCTCGAATCCCTTTGCCAAGCTCAACGTCCTGACTTTC. As protein: CASSSNPFAKLNVLTF. Supplemented by reference TRBV7-9 and TRBJ2-6, the full variable domain reads DTGVSQNPRHKITKRGQNVTFRCDPISEHNRLYWYRQTLGQGPEFLTYFQNEAQLEKSRLLSDRFSAERPKGSFSTLEIQRTEQGDSAMYLCASSSNPFAKLNVLTFGAGSRLTVL.

The CDR3 loop reads CASRDRFNEKLFF. The CDR3 DNA follows: TGTGCCAGCAGGGACAGATTCAATGAAAAACTGTTTTTT. The V call is TRBV2, the J call TRBJ1-4; a possible D gene is TRBD1 (6 bases). From germline, CDR1 is SNHLY and CDR2 FYNNEI. Trimming cost V 6 bases and J 5 bases, with 10 bases left between them. CDR3 length: 13 amino acids.

This chain joins TRBV5-5 and TRBJ1-1, with D hard to call. CDR1 is SGHKS, CDR2 YYEKEE, per germline (reference sequence). This CDR3 region has 13 residues. The V gene lost 1 base and the J gene lost 0 bases, with 4 bases spanning the gap. CDR3 amino acids: CASSLFLNTEAFF. CDR3 in DNA: TGTGCCAGCAGCTTGTTTTTGAACACTGAAGCTTTCTTT.

CDR3 sequence: CASSLVETYGYTF. The CDR3 DNA reads as TGTGCCAGCAGCTTGGTCGAAACTTATGGCTACACCTTC. This rearrangement joins TRBV5-6 to TRBJ1-2; D gene ambiguous. The ends were cut back, 0 bases at V and 5 bases at J, with 8 bases in the middle. In germline, CDR1 is SGHDT, CDR2 YYEEEE. The CDR3 covers 13 residues.

This rearrangement joins TRBV29-1 to TRBJ2-1, with 10 positions matching TRBD1. Germline V gives CDR1 SQVTM, CDR2 ANQGSEA. The CDR3 runs 16 residues. J lost 0 bases, V lost 6 bases, and 8 bases had no gene match. The CDR3 nucleotides read TGCAGCGTGTATGACAGGGGGCGATCCTCCTACAATGAGCAGTTCTTC. Protein product: CSVYDRGRSSYNEQFF.

This clone was observed once. The gene calls are TRBV25-1 and TRBJ2-7; D not certain. CDR3 size: 14 residues. The germline V gene encodes CDR1 MGHDK and CDR2 SYGVNS. Trimming took off 1 base at V and 2 bases at J, with 9 bases between the two ends. CDR3 sequence (DNA): TGTGCCAGCAGTGAATCTGAAGGGACCTACGAGCAGTACTTC. Translating gives CASSESEGTYEQYF.

V usage is TRBV11-2 and J usage is TRBJ1-4; the D gene is possibly TRBD1 (5 bases). The CDR3 runs 15 residues. Germline V gene sequence: CDR1 SGHAT, CDR2 FQNNGV. V gave up 1 base and J gave up 7 bases, with 13 bases separating them. For the CDR3, the DNA is TGTGCCAGCAGCTTAGGGGGCAGGGTTTTTGAAAAACTGTTTTTT. Encoded protein: CASSLGGRVFEKLFF.

This clone was seen just once. The chain is built from TRBV6-6 and TRBJ2-7, with TRBD2 matching over 7 bases. The trim removed 7 bases at V and 3 bases at J, leaving 9 bases unmatched. This CDR3 has 14 amino acids. Germline assignment: CDR1 MNHNY and CDR2 SVGAGI (reference sequence). DNA for the CDR3: TGTGCCAGCAAGACGAGACTAGCAGACTACGAGCAGTACTTC. Translating gives CASKTRLADYEQYF.

This clone was detected only once. The chain employs TRBV6-5 and TRBJ1-1; the D is unclear. With 4 bases removed from V and 7 bases from J, the gap between germline ends came to 7 bases. This CDR3 contains 11 residues. In germline, CDR1 is MNHEY, CDR2 SVGAGI. This CDR3 reads CASSCACEAFF. The CDR3 nucleotides are TGTGCCAGCAGTTGCGCATGTGAAGCTTTCTTT.

This chain joins TRBV2 and TRBJ1-4, with D unclear. The CDR3 is made up of 14 amino acids. Germline V gives CDR1 SNHLY, CDR2 FYNNEI. V lost 6 bases to trimming and J lost 0 bases, with 8 bases between them. The CDR3 sequence: CASRRAPTNEKLFF. For the CDR3, the DNA is TGTGCCAGCAGAAGGGCACCAACTAATGAAAAACTGTTTTTT.

This clone was detected only once. The CDR3 is CASIAGGNPHNEQFF. DNA of the CDR3: TGTGCCAGCATAGCGGGAGGGAACCCCCACAATGAGCAGTTCTTC. This chain connects TRBV6-5 to TRBJ2-1; the match to TRBD2 covers 11 bases. J gave up 5 bases and V 7 bases, and 7 bases lay outside the gene matches. Germline V CDR1 and CDR2: MNHEY, SVGAGI. The CDR3 runs 15 residues.

The chain couples TRBV27 to TRBJ1-5, with 7 positions matching TRBD1. The V and J ends lost 4 bases and 3 bases, in that order; junction bases with no gene match: 6. Germline values: CDR1 MNHEY, CDR2 SMNVEV (reference sequence). The length of the CDR3 is 15 residues. The CDR3 nucleotides are TGTGCCAGCAGTTCCCGGGACAGCCACAATCAGCCCCAGCATTTT. Translation: CASSSRDSHNQPQHF.

This clone was picked up a small number of times. The rearrangement uses TRBV7-8 and TRBJ1-3; 7 bases fit TRBD1. From germline, CDR1 is SGHVS and CDR2 FQNEAQ. This CDR3 region has 17 residues. J lost 0 bases, V lost 2 bases, and 7 bases had no gene match. The CDR3 DNA sequence: TGTGCCAGCAGCTTATCAAGGGGGCAAAGCTCTGGAAACACCATATATTTT. Translating it yields CASSLSRGQSSGNTIYF.

This chain connects TRBV5-4 to TRBJ2-1; 12 bases fit TRBD2. The CDR3 is 18 amino acids. J lost 2 bases, V lost 9 bases, and 15 bases had no gene match. Per the germline V gene, CDR1 is SGHNT and CDR2 is YYREEE (reference sequence). The CDR3 region is CATSSASSGGAAYNEQFF. The CDR3 DNA reads as TGTGCCACCTCTTCGGCCTCTAGCGGGGGGGCCGCCTACAATGAGCAGTTCTTC.

This clone was found once. This chain connects TRBV15 to TRBJ1-1; a weak D match, TRBD1 (5 bases). V was shortened by 0 bases and J by 1 base, with 12 bases between the two germline ends. Germline CDR1 reads LNHNV; CDR2 reads YYDKDF (reference sequence). The CDR3 extends over 16 amino acids. The CDR3, as DNA: TGTGCCACCAGCAGAGAGGGGGAGATAGAGAACACTGAAGCTTTCTTT. It yields the protein CATSREGEIENTEAFF.

The V call is TRBV5-1, the J call TRBJ2-3; D call uncertain. This CDR3 is built from 13 residues. V dropped 4 bases and J dropped 6 bases, with 12 bases sitting between them. The germline V gene encodes CDR1 SGHRS and CDR2 YFSETQ. The CDR3 is CASSPAGCDTQYF. The DNA for the CDR3 is TGCGCCAGCAGCCCTGCCGGATGTGATACGCAGTATTTT.

This clone showed up just a few times. V and J are TRBV5-1 and TRBJ1-1, with 8 bases fitting TRBD1. With V trimmed by 1 base and J by 4 bases, 0 bases remained unmatched. The CDR3 is 13 amino acids. The germline V gene has CDR1 SGHRS and CDR2 YFSETQ. DNA of the CDR3: TGCGCCAGCAGCTTGACAGGGGGCACTGAAGCTTTCTTT. The encoded protein is CASSLTGGTEAFF.

This chain connects TRBV2 to TRBJ1-4; the D gene is possibly TRBD1 (5 bases). The CDR3 totals 18 residues. Trimming left V 2 bases short and J 0 bases short, with 16 bases between. Per germline, CDR1 SNHLY and CDR2 FYNNEI. This CDR3 reads CASSEPGRHLATNEKLFF. The CDR3, as DNA: TGTGCCAGCAGTGAACCGGGGCGACACTTAGCAACTAATGAAAAACTGTTTTTT.

The chain has TRBV11-2 and TRBJ1-2, with 9 bases identical to TRBD1. CDR1 SGHAT and CDR2 FQNNGV come from the germline V gene. CDR3 length: 13 residues. Trimming cost V 5 bases and J 8 bases; bases outside gene matches: 6. For the CDR3, the DNA is TGTGCCAGCAGCAAACACAGGGGGCAGGGCTACACCTTC. Translated: CASSKHRGQGYTF.

V gene TRBV2 combines with J gene TRBJ1-5; a weak D match, TRBD1 (5 bases). Germline V CDR1 and CDR2: SNHLY, FYNNEI. The CDR3 is 14 amino acids. Trimming removed 2 bases from V and 2 bases from J, with 7 bases in between. The CDR3 DNA is TGTGCCAGCAGTGAAAGGGGTCGCAATCAGCCCCAGCATTTT. Amino acids: CASSERGRNQPQHF.

This chain joins TRBV27 and TRBJ1-1; no clear D. The CDR3 spans 15 residues. Germline V gene data show CDR1 as MNHEY and CDR2 as SMNVEV (reference sequence). The ends were cut back, 4 bases at V and 7 bases at J, with 19 bases in the middle. As DNA, the CDR3 is TGTGCCAGCAGTTCTCCCGGGAGGATCCCGCTTGAAGCTTTCTTT. It is translated as CASSSPGRIPLEAFF.

The chain joins TRBV5-5 to TRBJ2-1; maybe TRBD2 (6 bases). There are 15 residues in the CDR3. Germline V gene sequence: CDR1 SGHKS, CDR2 YYEKEE (reference sequence). The V end lost 2 bases, the J end lost 5 bases, and 14 bases lay between the germline ends. The CDR3 spells CASSFSGRRNNEQFF. CDR3 coding DNA: TGTGCCAGCAGCTTTTCGGGGAGGCGTAACAATGAGCAGTTCTTC.